This T cell receptor (beta chain) emerged from a study of blood T cell repertoires in COVID-19. Study context: Material from acute and convalescent COVID-19 was sourced from the United States, Italy and Spain. PBMCs, B-cell-depleted T cells, or T cells provided the cDNA or gDNA that made up the material.

Germline CDR1 is SGHAT and CDR2 is FQNNGV. The V gene end was trimmed by 4 bases and the J gene end by 4 bases; junction bases not matched to a gene: 0. The CDR3 consists of 12 residues. In the authors' methods: Amplification with reference gene primers provided the estimates of nucleated cell counts. Clones were sequenced by immunoSEQ multiplex PCR, and TCRdb holds only the in-frame ones, with some missing. V and J calls and clone size are given by that table; D and trimming were obtained from the DNA. This table has over 200,000 clones, under 90% appearing once. The chain employs TRBV11-2 and TRBJ2-7; TRBD1 agrees at 8 bases. Sequencing was performed on peripheral blood. The receptor comes from a man older than 75 with acute or convalescent COVID-19. CDR3 in DNA: TGTGCCAGCAGCTGGACAGGGTACGAGCAGTACTTC. This translates into CASSWTGYEQYF.